The TCR beta chain under discussion was sequenced for a study of OX40 agonist ivuxolimab in advanced cancers. On the study more broadly: Ivuxolimab, which patients received intravenously every 2 weeks, was dosed at 0.01 to 10 mg/kg. People in dose escalation had one of these cancers: hepatocellular carcinoma, melanoma, renal cell or head and neck cancer.

Study results and limitations: Doses of 0.1 to 3.0 mg/kg were accompanied by clonal expansion of CD4+ and CD8+ blood T cells by week 6.

The repertoire was sequenced with immunoSEQ multiplex PCR; TCRdb's copy has only in-frame clones and lacks some. The data show 65,000 to 80,000 clones, with 80% to 95% seen just once and about 2% held by the top ten. Turning to this clone: Its antigen is unknown.

The CDR3 totals 15 residues. CDR1 MNHNS and CDR2 SASEGT come from the germline V gene. The J segment lost 4 bases and the V segment lost 3 bases, leaving 5 bases of the junction unmatched. Sequencing was performed on CD4+ or CD8+ T cells sorted from blood, taken in a trial of the OX40 agonist ivuxolimab. This receptor was taken from an adult with an advanced solid tumor such as melanoma, head and neck, liver or kidney cancer. The J gene is TRBJ2-7, the V gene TRBV6-1, with TRBD2 matching 11 bases. The CDR3 sequence is CASSDQGLAEYEQYF. CDR3 nucleotides: TGTGCCAGCAGTGACCAGGGACTAGCGGAGTACGAGCAGTACTTC.